A selection of T cell receptor beta chains follows, all from one sample in a study of blood T cell repertoires in COVID-19. Repertoires were generated with immunoSEQ multiplex PCR, while TCRdb's copy carries only in-frame clones and drops some. The table has roughly 220,000 clones, about 85% seen once; the top ten hold 4.5% to 5.5%. The sequencing input was peripheral blood. These receptors were obtained from a woman aged 60-75 years who had recovered from COVID-19. Both conserved end residues are part of each CDR3. The D gene is left open where the match is weak. A clone size is listed for some rows: how often the clone was seen (once, few, many), or a class if it is expanded.

V	J	size	D	DNA	CDR3
TRBV5-6	TRBJ2-5	.	TRBD2	TGTGCCAGCAGCTTAGGGTCTAGCGGGGGGCTATACCAAGAGACCCAGTACTTC	CASSLGSSGGLYQETQYF
TRBV5-1	TRBJ2-5	.	.	TGCGCCAGCAGCTTGGTTCGGGGGAGCGACCAAGAGACCCAGTACTTC	CASSLVRGSDQETQYF
TRBV4-3	TRBJ1-4	once	.	TGCGCCAGCAGCCAACATCTCCAATCGGGGGGTGTGGACGAAAAACTGTTTTTT	CASSQHLQSGGVDEKLFF
TRBV7-2	TRBJ2-7	.	TRBD2	TGTGCCAGCAGCTTAGGCCGGGGGGTAGGGGAGCAGTACTTC	CASSLGRGVGEQYF
TRBV28	TRBJ2-5	once	TRBD1	TGTGCCAGCAGGTTCCTGGGACAGGGGAGGGAAGAGACCCAGTACTTC	CASRFLGQGREETQYF
TRBV28	TRBJ1-2	.	TRBD1	TGTGCCAGCAGTTTTGCAGGGGGCAACTATGGCTACACCTTC	CASSFAGGNYGYTF
TRBV19	TRBJ1-2	.	.	TGTGCCAGTAGTATCTTGGGAGGTGGCTACACCTTC	CASSILGGGYTF
TRBV19	TRBJ2-1	few	TRBD1	TGTGCCAGTAGGGACAGGAGGAGCTCCTACAATGAGCAGTTCTTC	CASRDRRSSYNEQFF
TRBV7-3	TRBJ1-2	.	TRBD1	TGTGCCAGCAGCAAAGACAGGGGGCATGGCTACACCTTC	CASSKDRGHGYTF
TRBV30	TRBJ1-6	.	TRBD1	TGTGCCTTAAACCGGGACAGCTTTAATTCACCCCTCCACTTT	CALNRDSFNSPLHF
TRBV19	TRBJ1-1	.	.	TGTGCCAGTAGCCCGACAGGAATCACTGAAGCTTTCTTT	CASSPTGITEAFF
TRBV6-5	TRBJ1-1	.	.	TGTGCCAGCAGTTACTCGGGCAGCTCTCACACTGAAGCTTTCTTT	CASSYSGSSHTEAFF
TRBV7-8	TRBJ2-1	.	.	TGTGCCAGCAGCTTAGTTTGGGTGTCGGGTGAGCAGTTCTTC	CASSLVWVSGEQFF
TRBV6-5	TRBJ2-3	.	.	TGTGCCAGCAGTTACTCGTCTTCTCCCACAGATACGCAGTATTTT	CASSYSSSPTDTQYF
TRBV5-1	TRBJ1-1	once	TRBD1	TGCGCCAGCAGCGCAGGGACAGTCACTGAAGCTTTCTTT	CASSAGTVTEAFF
TRBV3-1/TRBV3-2	TRBJ2-1	.	TRBD2	TGTGCCAGCAGCCAAGTCCTAGCGGGGGCAGACAATGAGCAGTTCTTC	CASSQVLAGADNEQFF
TRBV6-1	TRBJ1-5	.	.	TGTGCCAGCAGTGAAGCACGGGTCAGTCAGCCCCAGCATTTT	CASSEARVSQPQHF
TRBV5-1	TRBJ2-7	.	.	TGCGCCAGCAGCATCATTCCAGGGCAGACCTACGAGCAGTACTTC	CASSIIPGQTYEQYF
TRBV12-5	TRBJ2-3	once	.	TGTGCTAGTGGTTTGGCCGACTTAGATACGCAGTATTTT	CASGLADLDTQYF
TRBV5-4	TRBJ2-5	.	.	TGTGCCAGCAGCGTCGACACCGGAGAGACCCAGTACTTC	CASSVDTGETQYF
TRBV6-5	TRBJ2-3	.	.	TGTGCCAGCAGTTTCTCAGATACGCAGTATTTT	CASSFSDTQYF
TRBV6-2/TRBV6-3	TRBJ2-1	.	.	TGTGCCAGCAGCCCTCGTAGTAGGGGCCTCTTTTACAATGAGCAGTTCTTC	CASSPRSRGLFYNEQFF